This T cell receptor (beta chain) was observed in a study of molecular identifiers for immune sequencing clone quantification. This clonotype was seen ten or more times. Via MiXCR, TCRdb re-called the PCR reads, giving one row per CDR3 protein. The sample holds hundreds of thousands of distinct CDR3 sequences, roughly 27% seen once. V was cut by 6 bases and J by 4 bases, with 6 bases left in between. There are 12 residues in the CDR3. The chain links TRBV12-3 or TRBV12-4 to TRBJ1-4; weak D call: TRBD1 (5 bases). This receptor was obtained from a human donor in good health. Some libraries in this study had Jurkat cell RNA spiked in. Sequenced: naive CD8+ T cells from blood, with Jurkat cell RNA spiked in. Subset meaning: FACS-sorted CD8+CD4-CCR7+CD45RA+ naive T cells. CDR3 nucleotide sequence: TGTGCCAGCAGGGGACTTAATGAAAAACTGTTTTTT. Its protein is CASRGLNEKLFF.